The source of this TCR beta chain is a study of blood T cell repertoires in COVID-19. Overall study: Sites in the United States, Italy and Spain provided acute and convalescent COVID-19 samples. T cells, B-cell-depleted T cells, or PBMCs provided the cDNA or gDNA that served as material.

V lost 1 base and J lost 4; bases outside the gene matches: 12. Looked up from germline, CDR1 is SGHAT and CDR2 is FQNNGV. CDR3 length equals 19 residues. As originally analysed: Amplified reference gene primers provided the basis for estimating nucleated cell counts. Clones were sequenced by immunoSEQ multiplex PCR, and TCRdb holds only the in-frame ones, with some missing. V, J and clone size were drawn from that table, and D and trimming were deduced from the DNA. The sample contains hundreds of thousands of clones, about four fifths of which appear only once. This sequence was found in an elderly man with acute or convalescent COVID-19. The chain uses TRBV11-2 and TRBJ2-2, with 10 positions matching TRBD2. What was sequenced was peripheral blood. Written as DNA, the CDR3 is TGTGCCAGCAGCTTAGGACTAGCGGGCGTCAAGGGAGGCACCGGGGAGCTGTTTTTT. Amino acid sequence: CASSLGLAGVKGGTGELFF. The full variable domain, with the rest looked up from reference TRBV11-2 and TRBJ2-2, is EAGVAQSPRYKIIEKRQSVAFWCNPISGHATLYWYQQILGQGPKLLIQFQNNGVVDDSQLPKDRFSAERLKGVDSTLKIQPAKLEDSAVYLCASSLGLAGVKGGTGELFFGEGSRLTVL.